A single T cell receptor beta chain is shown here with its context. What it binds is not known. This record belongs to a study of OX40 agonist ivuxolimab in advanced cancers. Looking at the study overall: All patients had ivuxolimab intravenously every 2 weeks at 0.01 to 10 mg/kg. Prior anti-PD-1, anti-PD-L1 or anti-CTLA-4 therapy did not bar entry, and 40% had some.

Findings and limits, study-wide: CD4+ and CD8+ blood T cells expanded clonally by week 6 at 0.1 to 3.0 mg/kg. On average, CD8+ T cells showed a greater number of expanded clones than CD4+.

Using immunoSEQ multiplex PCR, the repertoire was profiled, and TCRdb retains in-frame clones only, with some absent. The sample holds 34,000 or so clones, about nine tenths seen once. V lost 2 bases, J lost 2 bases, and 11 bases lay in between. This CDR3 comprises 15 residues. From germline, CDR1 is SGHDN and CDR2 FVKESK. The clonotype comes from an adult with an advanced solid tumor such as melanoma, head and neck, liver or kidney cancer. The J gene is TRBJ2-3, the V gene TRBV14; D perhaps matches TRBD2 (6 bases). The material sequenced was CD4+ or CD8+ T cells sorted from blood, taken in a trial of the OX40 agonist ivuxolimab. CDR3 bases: TGTGCCAGCAGCCAACCGGGGCGGGACACAGATACGCAGTATTTT. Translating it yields CASSQPGRDTDTQYF. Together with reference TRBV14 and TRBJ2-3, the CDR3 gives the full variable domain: EAGVTQFPSHSVIEKGQTVTLRCDPISGHDNLYWYRRVMGKEIKFLLHFVKESKQDESGMPNNRFLAERTGGTYSTLKVQPAELEDSGVYFCASSQPGRDTDTQYFGPGTRLTVL.